The entry below describes one T cell receptor (beta chain). Its target antigen remains unknown. No base qualities exist here, and no much larger clone lies one base off it. At diagnosis, tumor, uninvolved tumor-adjacent lung and peripheral blood were collected and then preserved as a mix of FFPE and fresh-frozen material. For TCR repertoire profiling, blood samples were analyzed in the form of peripheral blood mononuclear cells. CDR1 and CDR2, looked up from the germline V gene, are LGHNA and YNFKEQ. The CDR3 runs 16 residues from the cysteine to the phenylalanine. The read is trimmed to its CDR3 DNA, 48 bases read in frame from base 1. Germline trimming: 1 base from V, 0 bases from J; junction bases outside gene matches: 6. The sample is drawn from a study of T cells in localized non-small cell lung cancer (dated by TCRdb to the early 2020s). Regarding the study in general: Comparing tumors with uninvolved tumor-adjacent lungs, the study looked at the T cell repertoires of hundreds of patients with early-stage NSCLC. The cohort was made up of around 250 treatment-naive NSCLC patients whose localized lung tumors had been resected. NSCLC patients had a mean age of roughly 66 years, and 129 were male and 107 female.

The immunoSEQ Assay was used to sequence TCR beta CDR3 regions from DNA. Under the source paper's analysis protocol: To compute T cell density, TCR beta template counts were normalized to usable DNA, which was estimated by amplifying housekeeping genes. Richness was estimated with the preseqR package, extrapolating to 400,000 templates for PBMC samples and 120,000 templates for tissue samples. Clonality was taken to be one minus Pielou's evenness. Differential abundance testing on productive amino-acid clonotypes, with a minimum total count of 5 and an alpha of 0.1, was used to identify tissue-enriched TCRs. The Jaccard Index and the Morisita Overlap Index were used to quantify repertoire overlap between compartments. GLIPH grouped TCR beta CDR3s together with public tetramer-defined viral CDR3s, and a viral motif had to include at least three viral sequences and show V-gene enrichment. In its TCRdb copy, this immuneACCESS table keeps in-frame sequences only and misses some clones. Where compared with another copy, unresolved V genes explain less than half of these, and the others have no known cause. The V and J calls and clone size come from that table; D and trimming were worked out from the DNA. The table for this sample lists approximately 81,000 clones; more than 70% of them were counted only once. About 20% of the sample is held by the ten biggest clonotypes.

What the work shows at the level of the full study, not this receptor alone: Uninvolved tumor-adjacent lung showed the highest T cell clonality, higher than tumor, which suggests more focused antigenic responses in the uninvolved tumor-adjacent lung. Because the study design was exploratory, TCR variables were selected using unadjusted p-values without false-discovery rate correction. Higher T cell density in blood was associated with longer overall survival, whereas higher clonality in adjacent lung was associated with shorter survival. A median of approximately 50 of the top 100 tumor clones turned up in the paired uninvolved adjacent lung, and approximately 30 of those clones also ranked among the top 100 of that same adjacent lung. Because multi-region tumor sequencing was not done, intratumor heterogeneity could not be ruled out.

The source is a woman aged 35-75 years with stage I squamous cell lung carcinoma. The chain is encoded by TRBV4-2 joined to TRBJ2-7, and 7 bases in between align with TRBD1. The material sequenced was peripheral blood, taken before any cancer treatment. The CDR3 amino acid sequence is: CASSQGGGISSYEQYF. The nucleotides read TGTGCCAGCAGCCAAGGAGGGGGCATCAGCTCCTACGAGCAGTACTTC.